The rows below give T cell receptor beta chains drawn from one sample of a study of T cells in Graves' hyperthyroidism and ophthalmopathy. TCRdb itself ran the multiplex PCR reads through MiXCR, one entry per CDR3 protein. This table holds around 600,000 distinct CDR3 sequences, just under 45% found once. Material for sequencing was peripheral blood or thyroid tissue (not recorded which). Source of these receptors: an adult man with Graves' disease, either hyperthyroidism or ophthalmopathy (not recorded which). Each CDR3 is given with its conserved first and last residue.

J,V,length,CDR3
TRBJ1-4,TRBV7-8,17,CASSLRFRTGGVGKLFF
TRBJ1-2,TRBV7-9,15,CASSLAGGANYGYTF
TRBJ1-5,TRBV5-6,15,CASSLAGPYNQPQHF
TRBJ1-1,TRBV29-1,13,CSARDRGVTEAFF
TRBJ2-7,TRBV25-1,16,CASSEHGQGFSYEQYF
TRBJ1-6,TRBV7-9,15,CASSLGGKYNSPLHF
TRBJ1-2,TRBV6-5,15,CASSTIDRGGYGYTF
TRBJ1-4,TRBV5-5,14,CASSSGQGGGKLFF
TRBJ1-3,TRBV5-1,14,CASSRDNQWNTIYF
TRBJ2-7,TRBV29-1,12,CSVLLGTDEQYF
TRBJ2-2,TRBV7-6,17,CASSDPGTGKQTGELFF
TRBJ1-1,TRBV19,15,CASSIFRGSDTEAFF
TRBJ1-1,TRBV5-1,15,CASGAGTGGLTEAFF
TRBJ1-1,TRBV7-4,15,CASSLVPGANTEAFF
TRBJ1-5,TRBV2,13,CASSSLPDQPQHF
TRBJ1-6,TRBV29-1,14,CSVRRGQENSPLHF
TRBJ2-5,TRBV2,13,CASSERDQETQYF
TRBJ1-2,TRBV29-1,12,CSVEQGGPGYTF
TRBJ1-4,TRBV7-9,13,CASSYRGSEKLFF
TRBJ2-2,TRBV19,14,CASSITGVAGELFF
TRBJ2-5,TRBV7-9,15,CASSSRTSGRETQYF
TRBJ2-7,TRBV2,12,CASSARAAEQYF
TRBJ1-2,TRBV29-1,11,CSVEGQPLNTF
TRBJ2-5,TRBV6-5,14,CASSYTGDTETQYF
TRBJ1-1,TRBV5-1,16,CASSLGPVRANTEAFF
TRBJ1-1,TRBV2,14,CASSYRVVNTEAFF
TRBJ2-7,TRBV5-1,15,CASARASGAAYEQYF
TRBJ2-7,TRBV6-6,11,CASTQGHEQYF
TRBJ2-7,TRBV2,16,CASSEIFDRGTYEQYF
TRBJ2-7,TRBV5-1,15,CASSGGTGGFYEQYF
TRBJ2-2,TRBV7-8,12,CASSQTAGELFF
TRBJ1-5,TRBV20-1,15,CSARRGQSVNQPQHF
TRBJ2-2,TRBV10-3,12,CAISEGTGELFF
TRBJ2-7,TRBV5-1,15,CASSYGQGKGNEQYF
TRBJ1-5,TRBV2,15,CASTSRTHSNQPQHF
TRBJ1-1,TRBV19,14,CASSIDLWNTEAFF
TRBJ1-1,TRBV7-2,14,CASRQGARNTEAFF
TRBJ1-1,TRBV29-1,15,CSVQSGGSRWTEAFF
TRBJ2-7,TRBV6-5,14,CASSIGQGLYEQYF
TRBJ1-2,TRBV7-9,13,CASSFTDRDRVTF
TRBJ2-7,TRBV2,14,CASSQDFTGNEQYF
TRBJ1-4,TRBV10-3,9,CAISEKLFF
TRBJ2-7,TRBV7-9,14,CASSLSGQTYEQYF
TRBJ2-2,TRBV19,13,CAGGHETAGELFF
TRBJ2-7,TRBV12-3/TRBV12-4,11,CAISSGNEQYF
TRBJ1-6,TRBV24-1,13,CASKRGYNSPLHF
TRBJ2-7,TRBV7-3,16,CASSPVTGGAVGEQYF
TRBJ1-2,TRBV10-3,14,CASIDGGAPYGYTF
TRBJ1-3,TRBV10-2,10,CASRLGTVHF
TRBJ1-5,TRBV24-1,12,CATSGVNQPQHF
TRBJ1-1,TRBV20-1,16,CSASTGEGRGFSEAFF
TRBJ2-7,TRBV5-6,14,CASSWQIVPYEQYF
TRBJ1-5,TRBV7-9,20,CASGLARMQGLGYSNQPQHF
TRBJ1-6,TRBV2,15,CASRPGSLDNSPLHF